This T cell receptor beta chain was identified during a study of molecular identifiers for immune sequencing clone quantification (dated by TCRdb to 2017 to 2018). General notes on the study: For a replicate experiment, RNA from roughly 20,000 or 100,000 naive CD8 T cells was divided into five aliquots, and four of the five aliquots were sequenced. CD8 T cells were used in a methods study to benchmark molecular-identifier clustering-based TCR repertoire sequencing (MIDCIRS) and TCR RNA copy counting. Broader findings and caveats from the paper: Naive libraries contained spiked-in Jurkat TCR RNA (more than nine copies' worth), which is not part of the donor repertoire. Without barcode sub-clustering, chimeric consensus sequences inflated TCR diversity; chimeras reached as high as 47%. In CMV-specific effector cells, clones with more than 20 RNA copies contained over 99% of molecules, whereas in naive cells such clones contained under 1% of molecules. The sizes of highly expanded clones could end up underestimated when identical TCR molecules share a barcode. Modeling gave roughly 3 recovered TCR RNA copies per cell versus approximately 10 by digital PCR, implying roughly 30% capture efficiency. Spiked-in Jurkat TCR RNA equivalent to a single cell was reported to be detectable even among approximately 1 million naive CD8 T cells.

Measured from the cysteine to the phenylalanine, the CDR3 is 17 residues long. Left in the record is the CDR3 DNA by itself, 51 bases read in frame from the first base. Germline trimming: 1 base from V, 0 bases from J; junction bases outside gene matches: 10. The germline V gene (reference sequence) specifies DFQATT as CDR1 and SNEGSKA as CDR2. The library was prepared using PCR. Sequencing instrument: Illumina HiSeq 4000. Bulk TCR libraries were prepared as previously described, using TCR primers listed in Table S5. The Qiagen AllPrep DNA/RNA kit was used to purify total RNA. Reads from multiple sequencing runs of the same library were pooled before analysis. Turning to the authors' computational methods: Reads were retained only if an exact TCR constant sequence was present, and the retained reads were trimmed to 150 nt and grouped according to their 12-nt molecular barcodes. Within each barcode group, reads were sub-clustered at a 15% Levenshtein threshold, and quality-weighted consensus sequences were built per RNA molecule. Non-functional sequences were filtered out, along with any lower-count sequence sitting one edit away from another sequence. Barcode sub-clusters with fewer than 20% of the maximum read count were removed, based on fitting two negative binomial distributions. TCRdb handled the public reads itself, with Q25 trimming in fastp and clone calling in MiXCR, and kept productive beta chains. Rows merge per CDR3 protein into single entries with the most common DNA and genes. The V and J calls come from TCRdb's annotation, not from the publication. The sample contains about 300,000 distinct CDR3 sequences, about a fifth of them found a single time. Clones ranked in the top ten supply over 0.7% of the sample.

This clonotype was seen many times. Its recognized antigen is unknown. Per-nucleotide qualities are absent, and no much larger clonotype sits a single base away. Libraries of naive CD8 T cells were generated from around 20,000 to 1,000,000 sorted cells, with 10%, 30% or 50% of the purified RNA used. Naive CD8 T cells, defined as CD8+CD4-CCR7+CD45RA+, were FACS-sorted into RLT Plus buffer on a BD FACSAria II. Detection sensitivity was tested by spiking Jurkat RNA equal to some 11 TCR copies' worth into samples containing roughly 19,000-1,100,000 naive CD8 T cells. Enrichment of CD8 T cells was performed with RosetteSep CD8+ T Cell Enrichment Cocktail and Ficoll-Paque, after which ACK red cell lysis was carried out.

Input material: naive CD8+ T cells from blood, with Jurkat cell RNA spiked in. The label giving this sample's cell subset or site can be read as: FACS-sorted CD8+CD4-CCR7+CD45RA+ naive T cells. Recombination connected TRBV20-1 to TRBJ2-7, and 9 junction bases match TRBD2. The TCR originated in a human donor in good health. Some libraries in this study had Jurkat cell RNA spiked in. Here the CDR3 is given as CSARVRGAGGSSYEQYF. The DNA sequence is TGCAGTGCTAGAGTGCGAGGAGCGGGAGGTTCCTCCTACGAGCAGTACTTC.